The 22 T cell receptor beta chains reported below all come from one sample, sequenced in a study of T cells in women clearing cervical HPV infection. Clones were sequenced by immunoSEQ multiplex PCR, and TCRdb holds only the in-frame ones, with some missing. This table lists around 28,000 clones. Sequenced material: blood buffy coat. These receptors all stem from a woman aged 18 to 75 with a cervical HPV16 infection that either progressed to CIN3+ or cleared (not recorded which).

Concerning this clone itself: The observed sequence ends 3 residues before the CDR3 terminus, with the missing tail filled in from the germline J gene. The chain combines TRBV12-3 or TRBV12-4 with TRBJ1-1; D gene uncertain. Trimming took off 6 bases at V and 2 bases at J, with 10 bases between the two ends. CDR3 length: 13 amino acids. Incomplete CDR3 DNA: TGTGCCAGCAGCCCGGAGACTAACACTGAA. Amino acids: CASSPETNTE. The entire CDR3 protein reads CASSPETNTEAFF.

Comment on this clone: Read coverage stops 3 residues before the CDR3 terminus; the germline J gene supplies the remainder. V is TRBV6-2 or TRBV6-3 and J is TRBJ1-1; D not resolved. CDR1 and CDR2 (germline): MNHEY, SVGEGT. This CDR3 is built from 10 residues. The CDR3 protein is CASLDRGAFF. CDR3 DNA, as far as it was read: TGTGCCAGCTTAGACCGAGGG.

Remarks on this clone: From the germline J gene comes the end of the CDR3, since the read stops 3 residues before it. The rearrangement joins TRBV2 to TRBJ2-7; 7 nucleotides agree with TRBD1. Trimming removed 6 bases from V and 6 bases from J; junction bases left unmatched: 8. Germline loops: CDR1 SNHLY, CDR2 FYNNEI. The CDR3 runs 13 residues. The CDR3 protein is CASRADRAGEQYF. Partial CDR3 DNA: TGTGCCAGCAGGGCTGACAGGGCGGGCGAG.

With regard to this clone: With the read ending 3 residues before the CDR3 end, the germline J gene is used to fill in that end. V and J are TRBV20-1 and TRBJ1-2; 8 nucleotides line up with TRBD1. The trim removed 3 bases at V and 5 bases at J, leaving 8 bases unmatched. This CDR3 is 14 amino acids long. Germline-derived CDR1 and CDR2 are DFQATT and SNEGSKA (reference sequence). CDR3 bases read: TGCAGTGCTAGCGCGGACAGGGTAAAATATGGC. Protein: CSASADRVKYG. The entire CDR3 protein is CSASADRVKYGYTF.

To note about this clone: The CDR3 goes on 3 residues after the read ends, and that part is filled in from the germline J gene. The chain uses TRBV7-8 and TRBJ2-1; no clear D. Deletions cut 2 bases from V and 6 bases from J, with 5 bases between. Looked up from germline, CDR1 is SGHVS and CDR2 is FQNEAQ. The CDR3 has 12 residues. The CDR3 loop is CASSLNSNEQFF. The DNA read from the CDR3 is TGTGCCAGCAGCTTAAACAGCAATGAG.

As regards this clone: The observed sequence ends 3 residues before the CDR3 terminus, with the missing tail filled in from the germline J gene. The chain recombines TRBV10-3 with TRBJ1-2; 11 bases are a match to TRBD1. Germline CDR1 and CDR2: ENHRY and SYGVKD. The CDR3 runs 14 residues. The CDR3 protein is CAIFAGQGGEGYTF. The DNA read from the CDR3 is TGTGCCATCTTCGCGGGACAGGGGGGAGAGGGC.

On this clone itself: The read comes to an end 3 residues before the CDR3 does, leaving the germline J gene to fill in the end. The chain recombines TRBV20-1 with TRBJ1-1; D unclear. This CDR3 is built from 13 residues. Germline CDR1 is DFQATT and CDR2 is SNEGSKA (reference sequence). With 5 bases removed from V and 0 bases from J, the gap between germline ends came to 10 bases. The CDR3 bases that were read are TGCAGTGCTCGGGGAAATCTGAACACTGAA. It is translated as CSARGNLNTE. The complete CDR3 protein is CSARGNLNTEAFF.

In regard to this clone: The read falls 3 residues short of the CDR3 end, and the missing part is taken from the germline J gene. This rearrangement joins TRBV5-1 to TRBJ2-3; D not certain. The CDR3 is made up of 13 amino acids. Germline loops: CDR1 SGHRS, CDR2 YFSETQ. V was clipped by 4 bases and J by 5 bases, with 11 bases between them. The CDR3 loop reads CASSPEFGDTQYF. Partial CDR3 DNA: TGCGCCAGCAGCCCCGAATTCGGAGATACG.

About this clone: The DNA ends 3 residues before the CDR3 does, and the rest of the CDR3 is filled in from the germline J gene. The V call is TRBV6-2 or TRBV6-3, the J call TRBJ2-7, with D tentatively TRBD1 (5 bases). Germline CDR1 reads MNHEY; CDR2 reads SVGEGT. Trimming removed 0 bases at V and 1 base at J, with 7 bases between. The CDR3 covers 14 residues. The CDR3 bases that were read are TGTGCCAGCAGTTACTCGCAGGGATCCTACGAG. This codes for CASSYSQGSYE. The CDR3 as a whole reads CASSYSQGSYEQYF.

Turning to this clone: The sequence runs out 3 residues before the end of the CDR3; the remainder is reconstructed from the germline J gene. V usage is TRBV14 and J usage is TRBJ2-2, with TRBD2 matching 13 bases. The CDR3 totals 17 residues. The germline CDR1 and CDR2 sequences are SGHDN and FVKESK. V dropped 0 bases and J dropped 4; count of bases not matched to a gene: 2. This CDR3 reads CASSQDGLAGVTGELFF. The covered CDR3 bases are TGTGCCAGCAGCCAAGATGGACTAGCGGGGGTCACCGGGGAG.

For this clone: The read ends 3 residues before the CDR3 terminus; that terminus is restored from the germline J gene. The genes are TRBV7-2 and TRBJ2-3, with TRBD2 identical over 9 bases. J was trimmed by 5 bases and V by 6 bases; bases with no gene match: 6. This CDR3 has 14 residues. CDR1 is SGHTA, CDR2 FQGNSA, per germline. The CDR3 bases that were read are TGTGCCAGCAGTGGCGGGGGGGCACGAGATACG. Its translation: CASSGGGARDT. The entire CDR3 protein is CASSGGGARDTQYF.

Note on this clone: Read sequence stops 3 residues before the CDR3 end, and the germline J gene provides the missing end. V and J are TRBV6-1 and TRBJ1-2; tentative D call: TRBD1 (5 bases). Germline V gene sequence: CDR1 MNHNS, CDR2 SASEGT. This CDR3 spans 15 amino acids. The CDR3 protein is CASSESRTPTYDYTF. CDR3 DNA, as far as it was read: TGTGCCAGCAGTGAATCTAGGACACCCACCTACGAC.

For this clone: One junction end disagrees with the germline gene, perhaps due to a read error. The read stops 3 residues short of the end of the CDR3; the missing end is completed from the germline J gene. Other nucleotide sequences in the sample specify the same CDR3. This chain links TRBV19 with TRBJ1-3, with D tentatively TRBD1 (5 bases). Per germline, CDR1 LNHDA and CDR2 SQIVND (reference sequence). This CDR3 has 15 residues. The CDR3 loop reads CASSIYRISGNTIYF. The covered CDR3 bases are TGTGCCAGTAGTATCTACAGGATTTCTGGAAACACT.

A word on this clone: The CDR3 end lies 3 residues beyond the end of the read and is filled in from the germline J gene. The chain combines TRBV20-1 with TRBJ2-5; 13 nucleotides align to TRBD2. This CDR3 is built from 20 residues. Trimming cost V 2 bases and J 2 bases; bases outside gene matches: 17. Germline CDR1 is DFQATT and CDR2 is SNEGSKA (reference sequence). The part of the CDR3 DNA that was read is TGCAGTGCTAGAAATAGCCCCGGACTAGCGGGGGCCCCAATACAAGAGACC. Translation gives CSARNSPGLAGAPIQET. The full CDR3 sequence reads CSARNSPGLAGAPIQETQYF.

Concerning this clone: The read falls 3 residues short of the CDR3 end, and the missing part is taken from the germline J gene. The chain combines TRBV18 with TRBJ2-1; 7 nucleotides agree with TRBD1. The CDR3 runs to 15 residues. J gave up 7 bases and V 3 bases, and 9 bases lay outside the gene matches. From germline, CDR1 is KGHSH and CDR2 LQKENI. The sequenced part of the CDR3 DNA is TGTGCCAGCTCACCGATAAGACAGGGCGGGAATGAG. This sequence encodes CASSPIRQGGNE. The full-length CDR3 reads as CASSPIRQGGNEQFF.

Comments on this clone: The read gets to within 3 residues of the CDR3 end, and the germline J gene fills in the rest. The V call is TRBV12-3 or TRBV12-4, the J call TRBJ1-4, with TRBD1 identical over 9 bases. The CDR3 is 14 amino acids. Germline trimming cut 6 bases from V and 8 bases from J; bases unmatched to any gene: 7. CDR3 DNA (partial): TGTGCCAGCAGAACCACAGGGGGCGCGGAAAAA. This translates into CASRTTGGAEK. The CDR3, in full, reads CASRTTGGAEKLFF.

Worth noting for this clone: The CDR3 goes on 3 residues after the read ends, and that part is filled in from the germline J gene. The V call is TRBV20-1, the J call TRBJ2-5; D remains unclear. V was clipped by 0 bases and J by 5 bases, with 16 bases between them. Germline V lookup: CDR1 DFQATT, CDR2 SNEGSKA (reference sequence). The CDR3 is 15 amino acids. Here the CDR3 reads CSARDSTEPRETQYF. The covered CDR3 bases are TGCAGTGCTAGAGATTCGACGGAGCCTAGGGAGACC.

Regarding this clone: The read terminates 3 residues before the CDR3 end, so the remaining end is supplied by the germline J gene. The chain uses TRBV30 and TRBJ1-5; D is possibly TRBD1 (6 bases). CDR1 and CDR2 (germline): GTSNPN, SVGIG (reference sequence). The CDR3 length is 15 residues. V was pared by 5 bases and J by 3 bases, with 17 bases between. CDR3 DNA, as far as it was read: TGTGCCTGGGGTACAGGGTTGGTTAACAATCAGCCC. Translation gives CAWGTGLVNNQP. The CDR3 in its entirety is CAWGTGLVNNQPQHF.

Concerning this clone itself: The CDR3 extends 3 residues past the end of the read, so its final part is completed from the germline J gene. This chain uses TRBV5-1 with TRBJ1-2; TRBD1 matches at 7 bases. The CDR3 runs to 22 residues. Losses at the gene ends were 0 bases for V and 0 bases for J; bases not matched to a gene: 23. Germline CDR1 SGHRS, CDR2 YFSETQ. Partial CDR3 DNA: TGCGCCAGCAGCTTGGCCCGGATCTATACCCCCCCGGGACAGATGGCTAACTATGGC. This translates into CASSLARIYTPPGQMANYG. The entire CDR3 reads CASSLARIYTPPGQMANYGYTF. The full variable domain, completed using reference TRBV5-1 and TRBJ1-2, is KAGVTQTPRYLIKTRGQQVTLSCSPISGHRSVSWYQQTPGQGLQFLFEYFSETQRNKGNFPGRFSGRQFSNSRSEMNVSTLELGDSALYLCASSLARIYTPPGQMANYGYTFGSGTRLTVV.

In the case of this clone: The read terminates 3 residues before the CDR3 end, so the remaining end is supplied by the germline J gene. The chain carries TRBV7-9 and TRBJ2-2; 7 nucleotides align to TRBD1. The CDR3 extends over 14 amino acids. Germline-derived CDR1 and CDR2 are SEHNR and FQNEAQ (reference sequence). CDR3 amino acids: CASSLGRGNSPLFF. The sequenced CDR3 bases are TGTGCCAGCAGCTTAGGCAGGGGGAATTCACCG.

The sequenced CDR3 bases are TGTGCCAGCAGTGAGGACCGGACAGTTTATGGC. It is translated as CASSEDRTVYG. The whole CDR3 protein is CASSEDRTVYGYTF. The genes are TRBV2 and TRBJ1-2; perhaps TRBD1 as D (6 bases). The CDR3 end lies 3 residues beyond the end of the read and is filled in from the germline J gene. The CDR3 is made up of 14 amino acids. Germline assignment: CDR1 SNHLY and CDR2 FYNNEI. Trimming took off 3 bases at V and 5 bases at J, with 13 bases between the two ends.

For this clone: The read ends 3 residues shy of where the CDR3 ends; the end is completed using the germline J gene. This chain joins TRBV18 and TRBJ2-3; the D is unclear. The V gene's germline CDR1 is KGHSH and CDR2 LQKENI. V lost 2 bases to trimming and J lost 6 bases, with 6 bases between them. This CDR3 comprises 12 residues. The covered CDR3 bases are TGTGCCAGCTCACCATCCGTCGATACG. It specifies CASSPSVDT. In full, the CDR3 is CASSPSVDTQYF.